This T cell receptor beta chain originates from a study of tissue T cells after allogeneic stem cell transplantation. This CDR3 spans 14 amino acids. Trimming took 1 base from V and 3 from J, leaving 6 bases between them. The germline V gene has CDR1 SNHLY and CDR2 FYNGKV (reference sequence). This clone was seen a few times. The antigen is unknown. The gene symbols are mouse symbols. Coverage ceases 1 residue before the CDR3 finishes, and the germline J gene fills in the end. Broader study findings: Shared clones across patients were few; motif clustering revealed tissue-specific shared signatures. TCR repertoires tracked anatomic similarity, regardless of disease or transplant status. Tissue-detected TCR repertoire was only partly captured by blood and spleen T cells.

Some clones are missing from TCRdb's copy, which holds only in-frame ones; the method was immunoSEQ multiplex PCR. Of more than 45,000 clones in the sample, 65% to 85% were seen once. The sample taken for sequencing was sorted cells pooled from one or two spleens. V is TRBV3 and J is TRBJ2-2, with D possibly matching TRBD1 (5 bases). The sequence was obtained from a pool of C57BL/6 mice in good health. The DNA read from the CDR3 is TGTGCCAGCAGCTTAGAGGGGTACACCGGGCAGCTCTAC. As protein: CASSLEGYTGQLY. The whole CDR3 protein is CASSLEGYTGQLYF.